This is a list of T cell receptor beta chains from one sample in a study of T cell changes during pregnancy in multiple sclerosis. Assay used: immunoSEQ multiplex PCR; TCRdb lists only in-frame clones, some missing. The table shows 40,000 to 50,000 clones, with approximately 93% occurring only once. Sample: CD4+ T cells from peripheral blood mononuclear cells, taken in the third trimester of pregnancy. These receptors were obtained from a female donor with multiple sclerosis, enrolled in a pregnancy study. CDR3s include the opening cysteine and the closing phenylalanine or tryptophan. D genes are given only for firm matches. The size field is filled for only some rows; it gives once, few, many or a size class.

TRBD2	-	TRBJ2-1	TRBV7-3	CASSLSPGTSGRANEQFF	TGTGCCAGCAGCTTAAGTCCCGGGACTAGCGGGAGGGCCAATGAGCAGTTCTTC
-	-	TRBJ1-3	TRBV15	CATSSNLGGASGNTIYF	TGTGCCACCAGCAGCAACCTAGGGGGGGCTTCTGGAAACACCATATATTTT
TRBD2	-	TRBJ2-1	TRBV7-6	CASSLRLAGGPYNEQFF	TGTGCCAGCAGCTTACGACTAGCGGGAGGACCCTACAATGAGCAGTTCTTC
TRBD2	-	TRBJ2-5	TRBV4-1	CASSRPGGGETQYF	TGCGCCAGCAGCCGACCTGGGGGGGGAGAGACCCAGTACTTC
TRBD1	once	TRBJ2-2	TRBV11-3	CASSSRDRGNTGELFF	TGTGCCAGCAGCTCCCGGGACAGGGGCAACACCGGGGAGCTGTTTTTT
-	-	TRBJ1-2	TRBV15	CATSRGLGPNYGYTF	TGTGCCACCAGCAGGGGTCTGGGCCCTAACTATGGCTACACCTTC
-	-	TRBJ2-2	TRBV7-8	CASGADNTGELFF	TGTGCCAGTGGGGCAGATAACACCGGGGAGCTGTTTTTT
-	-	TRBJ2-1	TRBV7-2	CASSLGQSYNEQFF	TGTGCCAGCAGCTTAGGACAGTCCTACAATGAGCAGTTCTTC
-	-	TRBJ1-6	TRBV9	CASSAQTGSPLHF	TGTGCCAGCAGCGCTCAGACTGGTTCACCCCTCCACTTT
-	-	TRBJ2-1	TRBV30	CAWSVARIVHNEQFF	TGTGCCTGGAGTGTGGCTAGAATCGTCCACAATGAGCAGTTCTTC
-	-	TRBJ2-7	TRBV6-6	CASSSSAYEQYF	TGTGCCAGCAGTTCTAGCGCCTACGAGCAGTACTTC
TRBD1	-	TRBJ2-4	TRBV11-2	CASSTIQGTKNIQYF	TGTGCCAGCAGCACCATACAGGGGACCAAAAACATTCAGTACTTC
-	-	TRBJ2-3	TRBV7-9	CASSLERGTDTQYF	TGTGCCAGCAGCTTAGAACGGGGGACAGATACGCAGTATTTT
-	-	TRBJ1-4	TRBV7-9	CASSSSSATNEKLFF	TGTGCCAGCAGCTCCTCTTCTGCAACTAATGAAAAACTGTTTTTT
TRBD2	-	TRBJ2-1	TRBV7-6	CASSPGLVAQFF	TGTGCCAGCAGCCCGGGACTAGTTGCGCAGTTCTTC
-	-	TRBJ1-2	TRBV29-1	CSGDRLNYGYTF	TGCAGCGGTGACAGGTTGAACTATGGCTACACCTTC
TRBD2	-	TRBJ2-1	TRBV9	CASSRGGGADNEQFF	TGTGCCAGCAGCAGGGGCGGGGGGGCCGACAATGAGCAGTTCTTC
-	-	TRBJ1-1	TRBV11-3	CASSALDQGRNTEAFF	TGTGCCAGCAGCGCATTAGACCAGGGGAGGAACACTGAAGCTTTCTTT
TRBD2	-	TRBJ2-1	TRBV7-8	CASSLSVGLAGVGGNEQFF	TGTGCCAGCAGCCTGAGCGTTGGACTAGCGGGGGTAGGGGGCAATGAGCAGTTCTTC
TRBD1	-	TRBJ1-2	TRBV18	CASSQDRNYGYTF	TGTGCCAGCTCTCAGGACAGGAACTATGGCTACACCTTC
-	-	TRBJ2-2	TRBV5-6	CASSLTGSPTGELFF	TGTGCCAGCAGCCTCACAGGGTCACCCACCGGGGAGCTGTTTTTT
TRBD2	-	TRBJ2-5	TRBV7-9	CASSSDFLAGGSRRETQYF	TGTGCCAGCAGCTCAGACTTTTTAGCGGGGGGGAGTCGTCGGGAGACCCAGTACTTC
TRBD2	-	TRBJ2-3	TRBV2	CASSLAGVTDTQYF	TGTGCCAGCAGTCTAGCGGGAGTCACGGATACGCAGTATTTT
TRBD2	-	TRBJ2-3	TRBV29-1	CSVATRLAGDTDTQYF	TGCAGCGTCGCCACCAGACTAGCGGGAGACACAGATACGCAGTATTTT
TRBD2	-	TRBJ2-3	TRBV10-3	CAISESVAGASTDTQYF	TGTGCCATCAGTGAGTCGGTAGCGGGAGCTAGCACAGATACGCAGTATTTT
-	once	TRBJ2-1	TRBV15	CATRRIMRGQDNEQFF	TGTGCCACCAGGAGAATTATGCGGGGGCAGGACAATGAGCAGTTCTTC
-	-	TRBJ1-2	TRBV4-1	CASSQSGGGLVGGSYGYTF	TGCGCCAGCAGCCAATCCGGTGGCGGTCTAGTCGGAGGAAGCTATGGCTACACCTTC
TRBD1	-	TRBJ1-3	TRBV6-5	CASSPTGAGNTIYF	TGTGCCAGCAGCCCAACAGGGGCGGGAAACACCATATATTTT
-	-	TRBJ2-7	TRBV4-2	CASSQDSTRSMEQYF	TGTGCCAGCAGCCAAGATTCTACCCGGTCTATGGAGCAGTACTTC
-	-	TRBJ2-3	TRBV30	CAWRVSLAPKADTQYF	TGTGCCTGGAGGGTTTCACTAGCCCCGAAAGCCGATACGCAGTATTTT
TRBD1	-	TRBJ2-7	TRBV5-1	CASSLAGTGVLSATEQYF	TGCGCCAGCAGCTTGGCCGGGACAGGGGTTCTATCGGCTACCGAGCAGTACTTC
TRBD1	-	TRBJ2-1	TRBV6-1	CASSELTGNEQFF	TGTGCCAGCAGTGAATTGACAGGGAATGAGCAGTTCTTC
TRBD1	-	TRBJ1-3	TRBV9	CASSVDPTGASGNTIYF	TGTGCCAGCAGCGTAGACCCCACAGGGGCCTCTGGAAACACCATATATTTT
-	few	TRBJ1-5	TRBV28	CASSLMFPSNQPQHF	TGTGCCAGCAGTTTAATGTTCCCAAGCAATCAGCCCCAGCATTTT
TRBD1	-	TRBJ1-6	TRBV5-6	CASSLRTGVPPLHF	TGTGCCAGCAGCTTGAGAACAGGGGTTCCACCCCTCCACTTT
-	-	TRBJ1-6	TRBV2	CASRNFDTGNSPLHF	TGTGCCAGCAGAAACTTTGATACGGGTAATTCACCCCTCCACTTT
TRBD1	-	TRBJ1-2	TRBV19	CASSRTDRANYGYTF	TGTGCCAGTAGTCGCACGGACAGGGCTAACTATGGCTACACCTTC
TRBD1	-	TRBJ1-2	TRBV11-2	CASSLESSQGAYTF	TGTGCCAGCAGCTTAGAGTCTAGCCAGGGGGCCTACACCTTC
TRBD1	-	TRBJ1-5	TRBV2	CASSEQGAYQPQHF	TGTGCCAGCAGTGAACAGGGGGCTTATCAGCCCCAGCATTTT
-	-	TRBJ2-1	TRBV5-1	CASSLVFPGESNEQFF	TGCGCCAGCAGCTTGGTCTTTCCAGGGGAGAGTAATGAGCAGTTCTTC
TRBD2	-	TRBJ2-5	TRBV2	CASSGPGLAGKKTQYF	TGTGCCAGCAGTGGGCCGGGACTAGCGGGAAAGAAGACCCAGTACTTC
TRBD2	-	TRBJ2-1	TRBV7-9	CASSLGSGGAPEQFF	TGTGCCAGCAGCTTAGGTAGCGGGGGGGCCCCTGAGCAGTTCTTC
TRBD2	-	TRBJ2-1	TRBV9	CASSPDPGLAGGNEQFF	TGTGCCAGCAGCCCTGATCCGGGACTAGCGGGGGGAAATGAGCAGTTCTTC
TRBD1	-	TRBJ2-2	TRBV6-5	CATRTGLVGELFF	TGTGCCACCCGGACAGGGTTGGTCGGGGAGCTGTTTTTT
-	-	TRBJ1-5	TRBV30	CAWSEMQGLSNQPQHF	TGTGCCTGGAGTGAAATGCAGGGACTTAGCAATCAGCCCCAGCATTTT
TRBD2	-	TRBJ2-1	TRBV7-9	CASSPGLATPNNEQFF	TGTGCCAGCAGCCCGGGACTAGCCACCCCCAACAATGAGCAGTTCTTC
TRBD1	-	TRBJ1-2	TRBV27	CASKSDRGGRGYTF	TGTGCCAGCAAATCGGACAGGGGAGGTCGCGGCTACACCTTC